These 10 T cell receptor beta chains share one sample of origin, sequenced in a study of shared clonotypes between healthy human individuals. Sequenced by immunoSEQ multiplex PCR; TCRdb stores in-frame clones only, minus some. This table holds some 2.3 million clones, approximately 95% found once. Material: naive CD4+ T cells from PBMCs. The subset was: CD45RA+ positively selected. Receptor source: a man between 18 and 29 years old in good health. Some clones in this sample may be carry-over from other donors' samples.

J is TRBJ2-1 and V is TRBV15; 11 bases fit TRBD2. V lost 3 bases and J lost 4; bases outside the gene matches: 8. This CDR3 comprises 17 residues. The germline CDR1 and CDR2 sequences are LNHNV and YYDKDF (reference sequence). CDR3 DNA: TGTGCCACCAGCAGTGGTAGCGGGAGGGCCGCATACAATGAGCAGTTCTTC. It translates to CATSSGSGRAAYNEQFF. The full variable domain, with the rest looked up from reference TRBV15 and TRBJ2-1, is DAMVIQNPRYQVTQFGKPVTLSCSQTLNHNVMYWYQQKSSQAPKLLFHYYDKDFNNEADTPDNFQSRRPNTSFCFLDIRSPGLGDTAMYLCATSSGSGRAAYNEQFFGPGTRLTVL.

The V call is TRBV7-2, the J call TRBJ2-1, with 7 bases aligning to TRBD1. Germline values: CDR1 SGHTA, CDR2 FQGNSA. The length of the CDR3 is 18 residues. With V trimmed by 4 bases and J by 3 bases, 15 bases remained unmatched. The CDR3 loop is CASSSRDRSLQLYNEQFF. CDR3 in DNA: TGTGCCAGCAGCTCCCGGGACAGATCCTTACAACTCTACAATGAGCAGTTCTTC.

Comments on this clone: Germline is not matched at one junction end, which may reflect a read error. V usage is TRBV7-3 and J usage is TRBJ2-1; 7 bases agree with TRBD2. Germline V CDR1 and CDR2: SGHTA, FQGTGA. The CDR3 spans 12 residues. The CDR3 DNA is TGTGCCAGCAGCGGGGACTACTATGAGCAGTTCTTC. Its protein is CASSGDYYEQFF.

A remark on this clone: This specimen includes other DNA sequences encoding the same CDR3. The chain recombines TRBV5-1 with TRBJ2-3; 10 nucleotides match TRBD2. V gave up 4 bases and J gave up 1 base; unmatched junction bases: 6. This CDR3 region has 16 residues. Germline V CDR1 and CDR2: SGHRS, YFSETQ. CDR3 protein: CASSLFLAGGTDTQYF. As DNA, the CDR3 is TGCGCCAGCAGCCTGTTCCTAGCGGGAGGCACAGATACGCAGTATTTT.

The genes are TRBV27 and TRBJ2-7, with D unclear. Trimming stripped 4 bases from V and 7 bases from J, with 11 bases between. This CDR3 is built from 12 residues. Per germline, CDR1 MNHEY and CDR2 SMNVEV (reference sequence). This CDR3 reads CASSYQDGEQYF. CDR3 nucleotides: TGTGCCAGCAGTTACCAGGACGGGGAGCAGTACTTC.

For the CDR3, the DNA is TGTGCCAGCGGACGGACACCCCAAGAGACCCAGTACTTC. Its protein product is CASGRTPQETQYF. The J gene is TRBJ2-5, the V gene TRBV7-6; D is possibly TRBD1 (5 bases). Trimming took off 8 bases at V and 1 base at J, with 11 bases between the two ends. Looked up from germline, CDR1 is SGHVS and CDR2 is FNYEAQ. The CDR3 loop spans 13 amino acids.

The V gene is TRBV11-1, the J gene TRBJ2-2; possibly TRBD1 for D (5 bases). The length of the CDR3 is 13 residues. V was shortened by 5 bases and J by 6 bases, with 10 bases between the two germline ends. Looked up from germline, CDR1 is SGHAT and CDR2 is FQDESV (reference sequence). This CDR3 reads CASSPRVAGELFF. DNA of the CDR3: TGTGCCAGCAGCCCCAGGGTTGCCGGGGAGCTGTTTTTT.

V is TRBV18 and J is TRBJ2-6; D possibly matches TRBD1 or TRBD2 (5 bases each). The V end was cut by 2 bases, the J end by 0 bases, with 14 bases between. The CDR3 contains 18 residues. CDR1 and CDR2 from the germline V gene are KGHSH and LQKENI. The CDR3: CASSPVTLGGSGANVLTF. The CDR3 DNA reads TGTGCCAGCTCACCAGTGACACTTGGGGGCTCTGGGGCCAACGTCCTGACTTTC.

The chain joins TRBV10-3 to TRBJ2-3; 10 bases match TRBD2. Germline trimming cut 4 bases from V and 4 bases from J; bases unmatched to any gene: 5. Germline CDR1 and CDR2: ENHRY and SYGVKD. The CDR3 is made up of 15 amino acids. This CDR3 reads CAISASGSLSDTQYF. The CDR3 DNA is TGTGCCATCAGTGCTAGCGGGAGCCTTTCAGATACGCAGTATTTT.

This chain uses TRBV30 with TRBJ1-4, with TRBD1 matching 7 bases. CDR1 and CDR2 from the germline V gene are GTSNPN and SVGIG (reference sequence). This CDR3 spans 16 amino acids. The V and J ends lost 1 base and 2 bases, in that order; junction bases with no gene match: 7. This CDR3 reads CAWSAYRGLTNEKLFF. CDR3 sequence (DNA): TGTGCCTGGAGTGCATACAGGGGATTGACTAATGAAAAACTGTTTTTT.